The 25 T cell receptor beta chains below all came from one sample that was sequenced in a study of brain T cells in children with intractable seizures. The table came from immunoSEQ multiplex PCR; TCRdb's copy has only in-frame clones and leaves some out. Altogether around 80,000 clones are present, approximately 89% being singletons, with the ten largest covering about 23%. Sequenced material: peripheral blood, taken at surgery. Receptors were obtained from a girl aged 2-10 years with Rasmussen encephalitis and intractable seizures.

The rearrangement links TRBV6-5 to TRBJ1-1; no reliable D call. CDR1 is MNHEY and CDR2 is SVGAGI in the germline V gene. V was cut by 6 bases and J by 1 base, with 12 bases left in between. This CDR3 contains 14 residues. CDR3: CASRLGIGNTEAFF. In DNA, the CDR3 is TGTGCCAGCAGACTAGGGATAGGGAACACTGAAGCTTTCTTT.

The CDR3, as DNA: TGTGCCACCAGCAGAGTGGGCGAGGCGACTGAAGCTTTCTTT. The encoded protein is CATSRVGEATEAFF. V is TRBV15 and J is TRBJ1-1, with D unclear. CDR3 size: 14 residues. CDR1 and CDR2 (germline): LNHNV, YYDKDF (reference sequence). V was clipped by 1 base and J by 5 bases, with 11 bases between them. Based on the CDR3 plus reference TRBV15 and TRBJ1-1, the full variable domain is DAMVIQNPRYQVTQFGKPVTLSCSQTLNHNVMYWYQQKSSQAPKLLFHYYDKDFNNEADTPDNFQSRRPNTSFCFLDIRSPGLGDTAMYLCATSRVGEATEAFFGQGTRLTVV.

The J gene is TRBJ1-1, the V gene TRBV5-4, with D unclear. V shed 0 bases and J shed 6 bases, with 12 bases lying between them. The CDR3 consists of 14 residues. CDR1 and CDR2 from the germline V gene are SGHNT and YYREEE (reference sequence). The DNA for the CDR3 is TGTGCCAGCAGCTTGGTCGGGCGGATGGCTGAAGCTTTCTTT. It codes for CASSLVGRMAEAFF.

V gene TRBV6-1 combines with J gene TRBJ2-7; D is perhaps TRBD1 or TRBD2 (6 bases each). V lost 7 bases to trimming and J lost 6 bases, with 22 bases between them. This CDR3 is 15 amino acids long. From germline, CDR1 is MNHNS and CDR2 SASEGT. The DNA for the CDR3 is TGTGCCAGCAACCCTACTGGGGGGCGACGGCCCGAGCAGTACTTC. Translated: CASNPTGGRRPEQYF.

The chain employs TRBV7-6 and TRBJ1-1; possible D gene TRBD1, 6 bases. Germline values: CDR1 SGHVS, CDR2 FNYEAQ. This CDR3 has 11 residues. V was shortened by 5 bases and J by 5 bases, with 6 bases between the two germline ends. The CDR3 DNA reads TGTGCCAGCAGCCAGGGGACTGAAGCTTTCTTT. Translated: CASSQGTEAFF.

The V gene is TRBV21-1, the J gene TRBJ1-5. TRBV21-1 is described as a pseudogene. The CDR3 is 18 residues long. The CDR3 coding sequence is TGTGCCAGCAGCAAAAATGGGGAGATGGGGGGAGGCAATCAGCCCCAGCATTTT. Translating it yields CASSKNGEMGGGNQPQHF.

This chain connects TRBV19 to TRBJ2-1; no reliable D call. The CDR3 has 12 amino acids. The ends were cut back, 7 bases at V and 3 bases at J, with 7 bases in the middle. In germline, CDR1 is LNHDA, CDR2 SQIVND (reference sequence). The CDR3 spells CASKRNYNEQFF. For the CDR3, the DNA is TGTGCCAGTAAGAGGAACTACAATGAGCAGTTCTTC.

CDR3 protein: CASSAAGRDTQYF. The CDR3 DNA reads as TGTGCCAGCAGCGCAGCGGGTCGAGATACGCAGTATTTT. The rearrangement uses TRBV9 and TRBJ2-3; weak D call: TRBD2 (6 bases). The ends were cut back, 3 bases at V and 5 bases at J, with 10 bases in the middle. This CDR3 comprises 13 residues. Germline CDR1 reads SGDLS; CDR2 reads YYNGEE.

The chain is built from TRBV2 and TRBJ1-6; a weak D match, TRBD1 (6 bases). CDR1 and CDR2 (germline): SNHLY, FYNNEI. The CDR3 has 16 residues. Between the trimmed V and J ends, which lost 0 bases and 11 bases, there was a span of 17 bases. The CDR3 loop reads CASSEADGTPPTPLHF. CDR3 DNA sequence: TGTGCCAGCAGTGAAGCCGACGGGACACCTCCTACACCCCTCCACTTT.

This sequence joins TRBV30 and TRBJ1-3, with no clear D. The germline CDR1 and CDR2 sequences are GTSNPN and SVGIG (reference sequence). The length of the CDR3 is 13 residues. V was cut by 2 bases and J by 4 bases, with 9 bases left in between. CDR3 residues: CAWSKDLGNTIYF. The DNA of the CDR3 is TGTGCCTGGAGTAAAGATTTAGGAAACACCATATATTTT.

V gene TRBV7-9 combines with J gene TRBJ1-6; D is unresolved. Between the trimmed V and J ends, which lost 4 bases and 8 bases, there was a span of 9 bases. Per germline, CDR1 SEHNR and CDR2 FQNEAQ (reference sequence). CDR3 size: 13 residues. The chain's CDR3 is CASSSYRDSPLHF. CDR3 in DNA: TGTGCCAGCAGCTCTTACAGAGATTCACCCCTCCACTTT.

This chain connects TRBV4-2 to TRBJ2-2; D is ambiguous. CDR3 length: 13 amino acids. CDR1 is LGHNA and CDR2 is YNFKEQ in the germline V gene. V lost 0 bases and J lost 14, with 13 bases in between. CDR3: CASSQEPVADLFF. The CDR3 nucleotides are TGTGCCAGCAGCCAAGAGCCGGTCGCCGACCTGTTTTTT.

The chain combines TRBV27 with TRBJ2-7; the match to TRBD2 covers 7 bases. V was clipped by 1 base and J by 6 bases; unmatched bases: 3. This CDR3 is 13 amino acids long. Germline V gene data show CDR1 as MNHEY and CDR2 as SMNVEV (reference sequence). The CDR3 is CASSLYGRGEQYF. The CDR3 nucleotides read TGTGCCAGCAGTTTATATGGGAGGGGCGAGCAGTACTTC.

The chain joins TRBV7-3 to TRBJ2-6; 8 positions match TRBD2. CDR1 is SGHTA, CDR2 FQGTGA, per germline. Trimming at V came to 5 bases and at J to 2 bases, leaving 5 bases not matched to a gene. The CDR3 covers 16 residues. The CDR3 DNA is TGTGCCAGCAGCCCCCCGGGAGGGACTGGGGCCAACGTCCTGACTTTC. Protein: CASSPPGGTGANVLTF.

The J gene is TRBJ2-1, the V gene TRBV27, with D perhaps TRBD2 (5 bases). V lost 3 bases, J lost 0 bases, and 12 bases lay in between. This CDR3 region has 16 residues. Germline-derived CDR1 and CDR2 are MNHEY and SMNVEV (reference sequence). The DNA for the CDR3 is TGTGCCAGCAGTTTCAAATTAGCGAACTCCTACAATGAGCAGTTCTTC. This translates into CASSFKLANSYNEQFF.

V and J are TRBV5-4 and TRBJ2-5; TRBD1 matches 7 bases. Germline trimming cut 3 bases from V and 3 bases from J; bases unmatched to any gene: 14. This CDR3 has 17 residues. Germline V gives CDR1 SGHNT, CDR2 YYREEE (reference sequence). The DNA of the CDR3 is TGTGCCAGCAGCTCGACCGAACAGGGGTGGTGGGAAGAGACCCAGTACTTC. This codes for CASSSTEQGWWEETQYF.

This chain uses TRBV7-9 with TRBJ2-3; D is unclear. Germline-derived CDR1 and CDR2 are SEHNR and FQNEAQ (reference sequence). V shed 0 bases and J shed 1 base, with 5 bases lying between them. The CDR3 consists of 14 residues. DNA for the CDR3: TGTGCCAGCAGCTTAGCGCACCGCACAGATACGCAGTATTTT. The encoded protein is CASSLAHRTDTQYF.

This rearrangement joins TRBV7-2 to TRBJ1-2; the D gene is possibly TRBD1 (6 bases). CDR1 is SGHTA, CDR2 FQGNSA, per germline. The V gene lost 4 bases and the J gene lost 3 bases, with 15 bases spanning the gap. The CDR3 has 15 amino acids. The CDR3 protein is CASSSPGQGHYGYTF. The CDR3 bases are TGTGCCAGCAGCTCTCCGGGACAAGGACACTATGGCTACACCTTC.

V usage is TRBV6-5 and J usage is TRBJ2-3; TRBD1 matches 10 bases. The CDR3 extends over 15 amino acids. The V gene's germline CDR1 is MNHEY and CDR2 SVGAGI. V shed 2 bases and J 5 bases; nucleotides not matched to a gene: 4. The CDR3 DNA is TGTGCCAGCAGTTACGACAGGGGGCGAAGAGATACGCAGTATTTT. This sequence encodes CASSYDRGRRDTQYF.

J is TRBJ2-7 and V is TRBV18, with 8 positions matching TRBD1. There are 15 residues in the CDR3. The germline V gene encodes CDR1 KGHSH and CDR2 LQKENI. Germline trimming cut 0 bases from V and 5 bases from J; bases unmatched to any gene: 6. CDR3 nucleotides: TGTGCCAGCTCACCACCGTCGACGACAGGGGACGAGCAGTACTTC. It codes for CASSPPSTTGDEQYF.

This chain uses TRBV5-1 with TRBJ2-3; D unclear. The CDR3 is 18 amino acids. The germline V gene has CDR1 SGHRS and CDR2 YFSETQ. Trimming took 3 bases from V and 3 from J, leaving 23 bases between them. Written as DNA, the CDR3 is TGCGCCAGCAGCTCCGCCTCTCGGGCGGCTTCGACGACAGATACGCAGTATTTT. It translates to CASSSASRAASTTDTQYF.

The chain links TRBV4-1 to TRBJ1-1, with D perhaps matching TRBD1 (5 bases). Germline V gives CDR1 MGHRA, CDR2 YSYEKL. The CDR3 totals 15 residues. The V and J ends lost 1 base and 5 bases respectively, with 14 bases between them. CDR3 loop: CASSQVDGRGTEAFF. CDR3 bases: TGCGCCAGCAGCCAAGTAGACGGCCGGGGGACTGAAGCTTTCTTT.

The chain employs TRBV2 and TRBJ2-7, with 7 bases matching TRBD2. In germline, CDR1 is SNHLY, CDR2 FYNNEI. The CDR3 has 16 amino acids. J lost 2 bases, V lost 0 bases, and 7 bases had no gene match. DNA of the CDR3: TGTGCCAGCAGTGAAGCAGCGGGACCCCAAACCTACGAGCAGTACTTC. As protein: CASSEAAGPQTYEQYF.

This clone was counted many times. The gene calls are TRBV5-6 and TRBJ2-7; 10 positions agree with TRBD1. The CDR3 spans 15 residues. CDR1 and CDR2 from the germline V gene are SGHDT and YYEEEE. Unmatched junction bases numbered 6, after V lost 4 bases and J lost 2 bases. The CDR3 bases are TGTGCCAGCAGCGGAGAGGGACAGGGGACCTACGAGCAGTACTTC. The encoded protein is CASSGEGQGTYEQYF.

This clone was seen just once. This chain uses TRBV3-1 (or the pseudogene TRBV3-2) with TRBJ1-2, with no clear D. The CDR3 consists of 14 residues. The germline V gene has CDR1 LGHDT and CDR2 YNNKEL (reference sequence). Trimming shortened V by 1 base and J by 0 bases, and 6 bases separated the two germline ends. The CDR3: CASSQAVANYGYTF. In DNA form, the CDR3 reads TGTGCCAGCAGCCAAGCTGTTGCTAACTATGGCTACACCTTC.